These 14 T cell receptor beta chains were all obtained from the same sample, sequenced in a study of low-dose radiotherapy and immunotherapy resistance in tumors. Specified time point: before trial treatment. Priming of first-strand cDNA relied on TRAV- and TRBV-specific primers (covering alpha and beta chains). For amplifying TCRs, the PCR ran for about 22 cycles with Phusion, which was used together with a constant-region primer and the adapter on the V primers. TCRdb re-called the reads with MiXCR, one entry per CDR3 protein. The sample includes 64,000 or so distinct CDR3 sequences, around 30% of them seen just once. The source material was PBMCs, sampled before treatment. These receptors were obtained from a female donor with ovarian cancer.

This clonotype has ten or more counts. The rearrangement joins TRBV6-6 to TRBJ1-5; 8 bases are shared with TRBD1. CDR1 is MNHNY, CDR2 SVGAGI, per germline (reference sequence). CDR3 size: 18 residues. Trimming removed 3 bases from V and 7 bases from J; junction bases left unmatched: 17. CDR3 sequence reads: CASSYSAGGTMSGQPQHF. CDR3 nucleotide sequence: TGTGCCAGCAGTTATTCCGCAGGGGGCACAATGTCCGGACAGCCCCAGCATTTT.

This clonotype was seen repeatedly, ten times or more. The rearrangement links TRBV29-1 to TRBJ2-7, with D perhaps being TRBD1 or TRBD2 (5 bases each). V lost 7 bases and J 0 bases, leaving 16 bases between the germline ends. CDR3 length: 14 amino acids. Germline V gene data show CDR1 as SQVTM and CDR2 as ANQGSEA. CDR3 protein: CSAGASSYSYEQYF. The CDR3, as DNA: TGCAGCGCCGGGGCTAGCTCATACTCCTACGAGCAGTACTTC.

CDR3 nucleotide sequence: TGTGCCAGCAGCTCCTCCCCATCCGGCGGGGGGGGTGATGAGCAGTTCTTC. It codes for CASSSSPSGGGGDEQFF. The J gene is TRBJ2-1, the V gene TRBV7-2; 9 nucleotides match TRBD2. Looked up from germline, CDR1 is SGHTA and CDR2 is FQGNSA. This CDR3 has 17 amino acids. Trimming cost V 4 bases and J 8 bases; bases outside gene matches: 15.

This clonotype was detected a few times. The chain recombines TRBV18 with TRBJ1-3; D is undetermined. The germline CDR1 and CDR2 sequences are KGHSH and LQKENI. The length of the CDR3 is 13 residues. Between the trimmed V and J ends, which lost 5 bases and 2 bases, there was a span of 7 bases. CDR3 nucleotide sequence: TGTGCCAGCTCAGCGGGGACTGGAAACACCATATATTTT. Its protein product is CASSAGTGNTIYF.

This chain connects TRBV3-1 to TRBJ2-1, with 10 positions matching TRBD2. Germline CDR1 LGHDT, CDR2 YNNKEL (reference sequence). V lost 0 bases, J lost 4 bases, and 12 bases stayed unmatched. The CDR3 is 19 residues long. CDR3 amino acids: CASSQDFPASGRQYNEQFF. CDR3 nucleotide sequence: TGTGCCAGCAGCCAAGATTTCCCGGCTAGCGGGAGACAGTACAATGAGCAGTTCTTC.

The sample holds many counts of this clonotype. The chain combines TRBV28 with TRBJ1-2; maybe TRBD1 (6 bases). CDR3 length equals 16 residues. CDR1 and CDR2 (germline): MDHEN, SYDVKM. V was shortened by 2 bases and J by 1 base, with 14 bases between the two germline ends. The CDR3 sequence is CASSLRGRGVNYGYTF. The CDR3 DNA follows: TGTGCCAGCAGTTTAAGGGGCAGGGGAGTTAACTATGGCTACACCTTC.

V and J are TRBV25-1 and TRBJ2-2; possible D gene TRBD2, 6 bases. The germline V gene has CDR1 MGHDK and CDR2 SYGVNS. This CDR3 is 13 amino acids long. Trimming stripped 4 bases from V and 5 bases from J, with 8 bases between. The CDR3 is CASSGLVTGELFF. As DNA, the CDR3 is TGTGCCAGCAGTGGACTAGTGACCGGGGAGCTGTTTTTT.

This clonotype was found a few times. This rearrangement joins TRBV5-6 to TRBJ2-3; the D call may be TRBD1 or TRBD2 (5 bases each). The CDR3 has 16 amino acids. The V end lost 4 bases, the J end lost 2 bases, and 17 bases lay between the germline ends. Germline V lookup: CDR1 SGHDT, CDR2 YYEEEE. The CDR3 nucleotides are TGTGCCAGCAGCGTTCTGGCTAGCAGGGACACAGATACGCAGTATTTT. Translation: CASSVLASRDTDTQYF.

As for this clonotype: This is likely an artifact of a read error, given a far larger clone one base away. The V call is TRBV6-7, the J call TRBJ1-1, with 8 bases identical to TRBD1. TRBV6-7 is an open reading frame, and its role is uncertain. The CDR3 is 14 residues long. The CDR3 loop reads CVSSQEQGGTEAFF. In nucleotides, the CDR3 is TGTGTCAGCAGTCAAGAACAGGGGGGAACTGAAGCTTTCTTT.

This clonotype was found many times. The rearrangement uses TRBV24-1 and TRBJ1-1, with 9 positions matching TRBD1. Germline V gives CDR1 KGHDR, CDR2 SFDVKD. The CDR3 sequence is 13 residues long. With V trimmed by 8 bases and J by 7 bases, 7 bases remained unmatched. The CDR3 DNA is TGTGCCACCACTCCCACAGGGGGCGGTGAAGCTTTCTTT. Its protein is CATTPTGGGEAFF.

This clonotype was observed once. The V call is TRBV28, the J call TRBJ2-7; TRBD2 aligns across 15 bases. The V segment lost 5 bases and the J segment 2 bases; nucleotides outside the gene matches: 7. The CDR3 consists of 17 residues. The germline V gene has CDR1 MDHEN and CDR2 SYDVKM. CDR3 DNA sequence: TGTGCCAGCAGTCTTGGACTAGCGGGAGGGATAACCTACGAGCAGTACTTC. Translating it yields CASSLGLAGGITYEQYF.

This clonotype was observed many times. The genes are TRBV10-3 and TRBJ2-5; possibly TRBD1 or TRBD2 for D (6 bases each). Trimming pared 3 bases from V and 4 bases from J, leaving 12 bases between. CDR1 is ENHRY and CDR2 is SYGVKD in the germline V gene. The CDR3 has 14 amino acids. The CDR3 DNA follows: TGTGCCATCAGTGAAATGGGGGGCTTAGAGACCCAGTACTTC. It encodes CAISEMGGLETQYF.

J is TRBJ2-1 and V is TRBV10-3; 9 bases are a match to TRBD1. This CDR3 spans 15 amino acids. Germline CDR1 reads ENHRY; CDR2 reads SYGVKD. The V segment lost 4 bases and the J segment 3 bases; nucleotides outside the gene matches: 4. The CDR3: CAISGGQGSYNEQFF. The CDR3, as DNA: TGTGCCATCAGTGGGGGACAGGGTAGCTACAATGAGCAGTTCTTC.

The V and J genes are TRBV21-1 and TRBJ1-1; the table's D call of TRBD1 was not tested on the DNA. TRBV21-1 corresponds to a pseudogene. This CDR3 is 16 amino acids long. In nucleotides, the CDR3 is TGTGCCAGCAGCAAGGGGGTTAAAGGAATGAACACTGAAGCTTTCTTT. This gives the protein CASSKGVKGMNTEAFF.